The next 23 T cell receptor beta chains were all read from a single sample in a study of T cell responses to AZD1222 COVID-19 vaccine. Libraries were prepared by immunoSEQ multiplex PCR; TCRdb keeps only in-frame clonotypes and omits some of them. The sample records some 140,000 clones, around 90% being singletons. The sample in question was peripheral blood, obtained on day 0 of AZD1222 vaccination. The receptors were sampled from an adult in good health.

The rearrangement links TRBV15 to TRBJ1-2; 8 bases are a match to TRBD1. Germline V gene lookup returns CDR1 LNHNV and CDR2 YYDKDF (reference sequence). V gave up 0 bases and J gave up 2 bases; unmatched junction bases: 11. The CDR3 sequence is 18 residues long. The CDR3 spells CATSRDRIGQGANYGYTF. Here the CDR3 DNA reads TGTGCCACCAGCAGAGATCGAATCGGGCAGGGGGCAAACTATGGCTACACCTTC. Together with reference TRBV15 and TRBJ1-2, the CDR3 gives the full variable domain: DAMVIQNPRYQVTQFGKPVTLSCSQTLNHNVMYWYQQKSSQAPKLLFHYYDKDFNNEADTPDNFQSRRPNTSFCFLDIRSPGLGDTAMYLCATSRDRIGQGANYGYTFGSGTRLTVV.

The chain carries TRBV7-6 and TRBJ1-1, with 9 bases fitting TRBD1. Germline V gene lookup returns CDR1 SGHVS and CDR2 FNYEAQ. The CDR3 runs 16 residues. The V gene end was trimmed by 1 base and the J gene end by 4 bases; junction bases not matched to a gene: 7. CDR3 nucleotides: TGTGCCAGCAGCTTAGTGGGGACAGGGCTTCCCACTGAAGCTTTCTTT. It specifies CASSLVGTGLPTEAFF.

The chain is built from TRBV6-2 or TRBV6-3 and TRBJ1-1; 8 bases line up with TRBD1. The J segment lost 1 base and the V segment lost 6 bases, leaving 4 bases of the junction unmatched. Germline V gene lookup returns CDR1 MNHEY and CDR2 SVGEGT. This CDR3 is built from 14 residues. CDR3 DNA: TGTGCCAGCAGCGACAGGGGCGGGAACACTGAAGCTTTCTTT. This codes for CASSDRGGNTEAFF.

The V gene is TRBV5-1, the J gene TRBJ1-4; D ambiguous. The V gene lost 1 base and the J gene lost 10 bases, with 17 bases spanning the gap. The germline gives CDR1 SGHRS, CDR2 YFSETQ. This CDR3 comprises 15 residues. The CDR3 region has the DNA TGCGCCAGCAGCTTGAAAGGCTGGGAGGGAGGAAAACTGTTTTTT. Translated, it gives CASSLKGWEGGKLFF.

The CDR3 sequence is CASSLWGQEAEQYF. CDR3 nucleotide sequence: TGTGCCAGCAGTTTATGGGGACAGGAGGCGGAGCAGTACTTC. The chain is built from TRBV27 and TRBJ2-7; 8 positions match TRBD1. CDR3 length: 14 amino acids. Germline V lookup: CDR1 MNHEY, CDR2 SMNVEV (reference sequence). With V trimmed by 1 base and J by 7 bases, 6 bases remained unmatched.

The V and J genes are TRBV6-5 and TRBJ1-2, with D maybe TRBD1 (5 bases). V gave up 8 bases and J gave up 4 bases, with 11 bases separating them. The CDR3 covers 12 residues. The germline gives CDR1 MNHEY, CDR2 SVGAGI. CDR3: CASQGGSYGYTF. The CDR3 DNA sequence: TGTGCCAGCCAGGGAGGGAGCTATGGCTACACCTTC.

This clone was counted between two and nine times. The chain carries TRBV28 and TRBJ1-6, with no clear D. Germline V gives CDR1 MDHEN, CDR2 SYDVKM. The V gene lost 6 bases and the J gene lost 2 bases, with 14 bases spanning the gap. The CDR3 is 16 residues long. The CDR3 protein is CASRSLVGTYNSPLHF. The CDR3 DNA follows: TGTGCCAGCAGATCACTCGTGGGTACCTATAATTCACCCCTCCACTTT.

The chain has TRBV15 and TRBJ1-2; 8 bases are shared with TRBD1. The CDR3 has 13 residues. The ends lost 2 bases at V and 12 bases at J; junction bases unmatched: 8. Per germline, CDR1 LNHNV and CDR2 YYDKDF (reference sequence). CDR3 region: CATSRPPDRAHTF. In DNA, the CDR3 is TGTGCCACCAGCAGACCCCCGGACAGGGCACACACCTTC.

In its sample, this clone was seen a few times. The gene calls are TRBV5-1 and TRBJ1-5; D unresolved. Trimming shortened V by 0 bases and J by 4 bases, and 8 bases separated the two germline ends. This CDR3 is built from 14 residues. From germline, CDR1 is SGHRS and CDR2 YFSETQ. CDR3 nucleotides: TGCGCCAGCAGCTTGGGTGCGGCAAATCAGCCCCAGCATTTT. Its protein product is CASSLGAANQPQHF.

V usage is TRBV13 and J usage is TRBJ2-6; D ambiguous. V gave up 3 bases and J gave up 4 bases, with 4 bases separating them. In germline, CDR1 is PRHDT, CDR2 FYEKMQ (reference sequence). The CDR3 is made up of 13 amino acids. The DNA for the CDR3 is TGTGCCAGCAGCTTGGCCGGGGCCAACGTCCTGACTTTC. Its protein is CASSLAGANVLTF.

This sequence joins TRBV6-6 and TRBJ2-7; 7 bases fit TRBD1. The J segment lost 2 bases and the V segment lost 5 bases, leaving 3 bases of the junction unmatched. Germline CDR1 MNHNY, CDR2 SVGAGI (reference sequence). The CDR3 spans 13 residues. The CDR3 DNA sequence: TGTGCCAGCAGTAGGGGGCTTACCTACGAGCAGTACTTC. It specifies CASSRGLTYEQYF.

V gene TRBV6-5 combines with J gene TRBJ1-5; 7 nucleotides align to TRBD1. CDR3 length: 14 residues. V lost 5 bases, J lost 3 bases, and 4 bases stayed unmatched. In germline, CDR1 is MNHEY, CDR2 SVGAGI. The CDR3 spells CASSRQGNNQPQHF. For the CDR3, the DNA is TGTGCCAGCAGTCGACAGGGAAACAATCAGCCCCAGCATTTT.

The rearrangement links TRBV12-3 or TRBV12-4 to TRBJ2-7; D is tentatively TRBD1 or TRBD2 (6 bases each). The length of the CDR3 is 13 residues. V lost 4 bases and J lost 5, with 12 bases in between. The CDR3 sequence: CASSSGGRDEQYF. CDR3 in DNA: TGTGCCAGCAGTTCCGGGGGCCGTGACGAGCAGTACTTC.

The chain recombines TRBV5-1 with TRBJ2-7; 8 positions match TRBD1. Germline V gene lookup returns CDR1 SGHRS and CDR2 YFSETQ. The CDR3 length is 14 residues. J was trimmed by 5 bases and V by 4 bases; bases with no gene match: 8. CDR3 region: CASSPGQGPHEQYF. CDR3 in DNA: TGCGCCAGCAGCCCTGGACAGGGTCCCCACGAGCAGTACTTC.

The chain links TRBV30 to TRBJ1-4; D may be TRBD1 (6 bases). Trimming pared 2 bases from V and 7 bases from J, leaving 17 bases between. The CDR3 covers 15 residues. Per the germline V gene, CDR1 is GTSNPN and CDR2 is SVGIG (reference sequence). CDR3 loop: CAWSRRAGVGEKLFF. CDR3 nucleotide sequence: TGTGCCTGGAGTCGCCGTGCAGGGGTTGGTGAAAAACTGTTTTTT.

The chain has TRBV3-1 (or the pseudogene TRBV3-2) and TRBJ2-1; 7 bases fit TRBD2. V lost 1 base and J lost 9; bases outside the gene matches: 6. This CDR3 contains 14 residues. CDR1 is LGHDT, CDR2 YNNKEL, per germline (reference sequence). The CDR3: CASSQVPSGGEQFF. CDR3 in DNA: TGTGCCAGCAGCCAAGTTCCTAGCGGAGGTGAGCAGTTCTTC.

The rearrangement links TRBV27 to TRBJ1-2; D not resolved. The CDR3 extends over 13 amino acids. The V and J ends lost 6 bases and 7 bases respectively, with 15 bases between them. CDR1 and CDR2 from the germline V gene are MNHEY and SMNVEV (reference sequence). The CDR3 region is CASSPRVGAGYTF. The CDR3 DNA is TGTGCCAGCAGCCCCCGGGTCGGTGCTGGCTACACCTTC.

The rearrangement joins TRBV4-1 to TRBJ1-5, with D tentatively TRBD1 (5 bases). V was clipped by 1 base and J by 4 bases, with 8 bases between them. This CDR3 has 14 residues. Germline V gives CDR1 MGHRA, CDR2 YSYEKL. The CDR3 nucleotides are TGCGCCAGCAGCCAAGTTGCAGGGAATCAGCCCCAGCATTTT. Translating it yields CASSQVAGNQPQHF.

Here the CDR3 DNA reads TGTGCCAGCAGCCCGCGGGTAGTCACAGGGGGGAACACTGAAGCTTTCTTT. This gives the protein CASSPRVVTGGNTEAFF. The chain has TRBV7-2 and TRBJ1-1; 8 nucleotides agree with TRBD1. With 5 bases clipped from V and 1 base from J, the junction kept 12 bases outside the gene matches. Germline V gives CDR1 SGHTA, CDR2 FQGNSA. The CDR3 runs to 17 residues.

V is TRBV7-9 and J is TRBJ1-2, with TRBD1 matching 7 bases. Germline V gene sequence: CDR1 SEHNR, CDR2 FQNEAQ (reference sequence). V lost 5 bases to trimming and J lost 4 bases; unmatched junction nucleotides: 10. This CDR3 has 15 amino acids. The CDR3 is CASSHKTGDSYGYTF. CDR3 DNA sequence: TGTGCCAGCAGCCATAAAACAGGGGATAGCTATGGCTACACCTTC.

J is TRBJ1-1 and V is TRBV7-9; 8 nucleotides agree with TRBD1. The germline V gene has CDR1 SEHNR and CDR2 FQNEAQ (reference sequence). The V gene end was trimmed by 1 base and the J gene end by 10 bases; junction bases not matched to a gene: 5. The CDR3 is 13 amino acids. Written as DNA, the CDR3 is TGTGCCAGCAGCTTAGAGCAGGGGGCGGGAGCTTTCTTT. Encoded protein: CASSLEQGAGAFF. Drawing the rest from reference TRBV7-9 and TRBJ1-1, the complete variable domain is DTGVSQNPRHKITKRGQNVTFRCDPISEHNRLYWYRQTLGQGPEFLTYFQNEAQLEKSRLLSDRFSAERPKGSFSTLEIQRTEQGDSAMYLCASSLEQGAGAFFGQGTRLTVV.

V is TRBV24-1 and J is TRBJ1-1; D is unclear. V was clipped by 8 bases and J by 4 bases, with 13 bases between them. CDR3 length: 13 residues. CDR1 is KGHDR and CDR2 is SFDVKD in the germline V gene. CDR3 sequence: CATTLGEGTEAFF. The CDR3 region has the DNA TGTGCCACCACCCTCGGGGAGGGCACTGAAGCTTTCTTT.

The rearrangement uses TRBV2 and TRBJ1-1, with D maybe TRBD1 (6 bases). Between the trimmed V and J ends, which lost 11 bases and 1 base, there was a span of 11 bases. Germline-derived CDR1 and CDR2 are SNHLY and FYNNEI. This CDR3 comprises 12 residues. The CDR3 region is CAGGGGNTEAFF. The CDR3 DNA sequence: TGTGCCGGCGGGGGCGGGAACACTGAAGCTTTCTTT.